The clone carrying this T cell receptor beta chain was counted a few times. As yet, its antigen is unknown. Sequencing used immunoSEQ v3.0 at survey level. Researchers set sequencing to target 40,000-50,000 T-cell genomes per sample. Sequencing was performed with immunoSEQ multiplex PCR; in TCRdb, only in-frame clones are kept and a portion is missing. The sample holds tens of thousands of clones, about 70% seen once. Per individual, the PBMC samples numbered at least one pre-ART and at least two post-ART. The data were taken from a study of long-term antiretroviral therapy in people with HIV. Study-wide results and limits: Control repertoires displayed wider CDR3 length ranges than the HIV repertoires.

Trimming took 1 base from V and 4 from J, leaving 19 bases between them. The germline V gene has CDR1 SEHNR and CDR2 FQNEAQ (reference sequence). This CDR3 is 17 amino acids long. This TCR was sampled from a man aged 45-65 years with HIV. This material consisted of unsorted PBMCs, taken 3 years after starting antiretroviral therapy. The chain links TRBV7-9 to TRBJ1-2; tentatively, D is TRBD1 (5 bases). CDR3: CASSLGTAGTNGYGYTF. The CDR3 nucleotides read TGTGCCAGCAGCTTAGGAACGGCCGGGACTAATGGCTATGGCTACACCTTC.